These T cell receptor beta chains were read from a single sample in a study of blood T cells in healthy people across ages. TCRdb redid the calling of the 5' RACE reads with MiXCR, one entry per CDR3 protein. This table holds more than 500,000 distinct CDR3 sequences, about 27% found once. This same sample was also part of a study on T cells of mothers and their children.

Source material: blood. The receptors derive from a boy younger than 10 in good health. The CDR3 runs from the conserved cysteine through the conserved F or W. The D gene is left open where the match is weak. Clone size, where shown, is once, few, many, or a class for clones that have expanded.

TRBJ1-1 TRBV4-3 NA NA CASSAGVARSEAFF TGCGCCAGCAGCGCCGGGGTAGCGCGTTCTGAAGCTTTCTTT
TRBJ2-5 TRBV7-9 few NA CASKTEGSGETQYF TGTGCCAGCAAAACCGAAGGCTCCGGAGAGACCCAGTACTTC
TRBJ2-3 TRBV12-3/TRBV12-4 once NA CASSFTGPSTDTQYF TGTGCCAGCAGTTTTACCGGACCTAGCACAGATACGCAGTATTTT
TRBJ2-7 TRBV27 NA NA CASSSGLSYEQYF TGTGCCAGCAGTTCTGGGTTGAGCTACGAGCAGTACTTC
TRBJ2-5 TRBV10-3 NA NA CAISENRGTGETQYF TGTGCCATCAGTGAGAACCGAGGAACGGGAGAGACCCAGTACTTC
TRBJ1-1 TRBV7-2 NA NA CASRLSTGNTEAFF TGTGCCAGCCGTTTATCAACGGGGAACACTGAAGCTTTCTTT
TRBJ2-7 TRBV19 few NA CASRVDRSSYEQYF TGTGCCAGTAGAGTGGACAGAAGCTCCTACGAGCAGTACTTC
TRBJ1-2 TRBV29-1 few NA CSGVDGSYGYTF TGCAGCGGGGTGGACGGGTCCTATGGCTACACCTTC
TRBJ2-7 TRBV29-1 NA TRBD1 CSVATGDEQYF TGCAGCGTTGCCACAGGGGACGAGCAGTACTTC
TRBJ2-4 TRBV10-3 NA NA CAISEGENIQYF TGTGCCATCAGTGAAGGGGAAAACATTCAGTACTTC
TRBJ1-5 TRBV12-3/TRBV12-4 few NA CASSLSGGGNQPQHF TGTGCCAGCAGTTTATCGGGGGGCGGCAATCAGCCCCAGCATTTT
TRBJ1-2 TRBV4-1 few TRBD1 CASSPGAGGNGYTF TGCGCCAGCAGCCCTGGCGCAGGGGGTAATGGCTACACCTTC
TRBJ1-5 TRBV15 NA NA CATSWGRAGKGPQHF TGCGCCACCAGCTGGGGTCGGGCAGGGAAAGGCCCCCAGCATTTT
TRBJ2-2 TRBV15 NA NA CATGSRSGGTGELFF TGTGCCACAGGCAGCCGGAGTGGGGGTACCGGGGAGCTGTTTTTT